This T cell receptor beta chain is from a study of T-cell memory formation after mild COVID-19. Findings and limits, study-wide: Within pre-infection memory, some responding clones were found, suggesting cross-reactive memory joined.

In TCRdb, the 5' RACE reads were re-called with MiXCR into one record per CDR3 protein. The data show fewer than 350,000 distinct CDR3 sequences, 15% to 20% seen once. As concerns this clonotype: Its target is not known.

Trimming shortened V by 4 bases and J by 10 bases, and 11 bases separated the two germline ends. Germline loops: CDR1 WNHNN, CDR2 SYGVQD (reference sequence). The CDR3 runs 13 residues. The sequence was obtained from a man in his late teens or twenties who had mild COVID-19 (a few samples of this study predate the infection). Cell type and time point are not known. The rearrangement joins TRBV10-1 to TRBJ1-6; no clear D. Specimen: PBMCs or a T cell subset sorted from them (not recorded which). The chain's CDR3 is CASSAVSGSPLHF. The CDR3 DNA reads TGCGCCAGCAGTGCGGTCTCGGGCTCACCCCTCCACTTT.